Included here is one TCR beta chain sequence, with context. Its antigen is currently unknown. From germline, CDR1 is DFQATT and CDR2 SNEGSKA (reference sequence). Unmatched junction bases numbered 11, after V lost 6 bases and J lost 0 bases. This CDR3 comprises 17 residues. This sample was taken from a study of human T cells and chemical hapten exposure. Points from the study as a whole: Compared with pre-sensitization or healthy control sets, expanded TCRs clustered more.

Regarding time point: patch test 1, 2 weeks after DPC sensitization. This sample's treatment: therapeutic diphenylcyclopropenone sensitization with weekly scalp DPC. Donors were 18 to 70-year-old alopecia patients suitable for DPC. The template was total RNA from unfractionated whole blood. In the original processing: TCR counts had a median of around 94,000 per sample and spanned about 23,224 to 750,000. A single record per CDR3 protein comes from TCRdb applying MiXCR to the RACE reads. The V and J calls follow TCRdb's processing rather than the paper's. Of some 380,000 distinct CDR3 sequences in the sample, roughly 4.8% were seen once.

This clonotype originated in a woman in her forties or fifties with alopecia areata. Some clones in this sample may be carry-over from other donors' samples. The specimen was whole blood, collected in connection with sensitization to the hapten diphenylcyclopropenone (DPC). The chain couples TRBV20-1 to TRBJ2-1; 10 bases map to TRBD2. The CDR3 region is CSARIPLAGASYNEQFF. The CDR3 coding sequence is TGCAGTGCCCGGATACCTCTAGCGGGGGCCTCCTACAATGAGCAGTTCTTC.